What follows describes a single TCR beta chain. Treatment in this sample: randomized to nivolumab then ipilimumab (arm A) or the reverse (arm B). The source of the sample is a study of sequential checkpoint blockade in melanoma. Study overall: Both treatment sequences were followed by maintenance nivolumab.

Germline V lookup: CDR1 DFQATT, CDR2 SNEGSKA (reference sequence). The CDR3 is made up of 11 amino acids. V was clipped by 6 bases and J by 5 bases, with 11 bases between them. The method was immunoSEQ multiplex PCR; TCRdb's version includes in-frame clones alone and lacks a portion of them. Seen here are nearly 8,500 clones, roughly nine tenths observed once, and the top ten hold under 15%. The rearrangement links TRBV20-1 to TRBJ2-7; no reliable D call. The clonotype comes from a human donor with melanoma. The sample here was CD8+ T cells sorted from blood (inferred from file names), taken from a patient given nivolumab and ipilimumab in sequence. The CDR3 sequence: CSARDADEQYF. CDR3 nucleotides: TGCAGTGCACGAGATGCGGACGAGCAGTACTTC.